The sample holds a few counts of the clone carrying this T cell receptor (beta chain). Its target is not known. For the second PCR, which ran for about 6 to 12 cycles, a sample-barcoded 5' primer and a J-beta primer mix were used. TCRdb used MiXCR to reprocess the 5' RACE reads, holding one entry per CDR3 protein. The sample lists about 760,000 distinct CDR3 sequences; more than 20% were seen once. The sample is drawn from a study of blood T cells in healthy people across ages. Study-level results: Considered underestimates were the diversity estimates obtained from one million T cells.

The same data also went into a second study, on T cells of mothers and their children.

The sequence was collected from a boy under 18 in good health. Sequences were obtained from blood.

DNA of the CDR3: TGTGCCAGCAGCCAAGTGTCTAGCGGGAGTCCCTACAATGAGCAGTTCTTC. Protein: CASSQVSSGSPYNEQFF. The chain links TRBV3-1 to TRBJ2-1; TRBD2 matches 10 bases. Trimming took 1 base from V and 2 from J; bases not matched to a gene: 5. The germline V gene has CDR1 LGHDT and CDR2 YNNKEL (reference sequence). The CDR3 has 17 amino acids.